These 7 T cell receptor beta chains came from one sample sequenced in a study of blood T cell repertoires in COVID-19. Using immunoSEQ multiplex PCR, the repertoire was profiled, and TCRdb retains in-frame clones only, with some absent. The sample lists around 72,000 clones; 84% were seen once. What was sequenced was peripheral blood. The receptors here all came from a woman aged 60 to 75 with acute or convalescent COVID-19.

Here the CDR3 DNA reads TGTGCCAGCTCTCACAGGGGAACAGGGGAGGAAGCCCAAGAGACCCAGTACTTC. This sequence encodes CASSHRGTGEEAQETQYF. The gene calls are TRBV18 and TRBJ2-5; weak D call: TRBD1 (7 bases). Germline V gives CDR1 KGHSH, CDR2 LQKENI. Trimming removed 6 bases at V and 1 base at J, with 24 bases between. The CDR3 has 18 residues.

CDR3 region: CASRPRTGRNSGANVLTF. DNA for the CDR3: TGTGCCAGCAGACCTCGGACAGGGAGGAACTCTGGGGCCAACGTCCTGACTTTC. V usage is TRBV2 and J usage is TRBJ2-6, with 8 nucleotides matching TRBD1. In germline, CDR1 is SNHLY, CDR2 FYNNEI. J was trimmed by 0 bases and V by 6 bases; bases with no gene match: 10. The CDR3 has 18 residues.

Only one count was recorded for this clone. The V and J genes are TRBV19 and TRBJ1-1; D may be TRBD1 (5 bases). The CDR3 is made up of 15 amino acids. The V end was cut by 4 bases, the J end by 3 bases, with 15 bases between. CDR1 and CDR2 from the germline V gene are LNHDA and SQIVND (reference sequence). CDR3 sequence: CASSTTWGVDTEAFF. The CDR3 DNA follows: TGTGCCAGTAGTACCACCTGGGGGGTAGACACTGAAGCTTTCTTT.

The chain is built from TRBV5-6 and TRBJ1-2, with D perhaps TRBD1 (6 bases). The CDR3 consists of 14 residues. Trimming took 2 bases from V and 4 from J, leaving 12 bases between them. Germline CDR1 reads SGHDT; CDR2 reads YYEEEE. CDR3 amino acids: CASSFRGAFYGYTF. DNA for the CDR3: TGTGCCAGCAGCTTCAGGGGCGCATTCTATGGCTACACCTTC.

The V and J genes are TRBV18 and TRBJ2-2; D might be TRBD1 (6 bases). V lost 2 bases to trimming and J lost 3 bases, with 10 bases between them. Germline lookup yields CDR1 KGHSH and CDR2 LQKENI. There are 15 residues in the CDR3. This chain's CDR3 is CASSPRSGDTGELFF. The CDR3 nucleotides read TGTGCCAGCTCACCAAGGTCAGGGGACACCGGGGAGCTGTTTTTT.

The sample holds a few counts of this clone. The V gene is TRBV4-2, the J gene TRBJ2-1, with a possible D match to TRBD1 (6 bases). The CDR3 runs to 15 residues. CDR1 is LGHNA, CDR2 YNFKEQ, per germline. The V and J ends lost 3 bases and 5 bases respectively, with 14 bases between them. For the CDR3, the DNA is TGTGCCAGCAGCCAGGCTGGACAGACCGACAATGAGCAGTTCTTC. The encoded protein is CASSQAGQTDNEQFF.

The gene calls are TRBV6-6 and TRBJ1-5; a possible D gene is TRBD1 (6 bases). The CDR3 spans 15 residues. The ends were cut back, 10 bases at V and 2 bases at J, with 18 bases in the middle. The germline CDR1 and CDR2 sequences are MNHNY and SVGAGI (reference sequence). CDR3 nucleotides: TGTGCCACGCAGTGGGGGCAGAGTGGCAATCAGCCCCAGCATTTT. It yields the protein CATQWGQSGNQPQHF.